The entry below describes one TCR beta chain. The record originates from a study of monozygotic twins with cystic fibrosis. This CDR3 region has 18 residues. V shed 0 bases, J shed 4 bases, and the junction held 9 bases outside the gene matches. Germline CDR1 MGHRA, CDR2 YSYEKL. The protocol was immunoSEQ multiplex PCR, while the TCRdb copy is restricted to in-frame clones and leaves out a portion. The table includes over 25,000 clones, approximately 96% detected once. The chain links TRBV4-1 to TRBJ2-1; 10 nucleotides match TRBD2. The receptor was derived from a girl aged 2 to 9 with cystic fibrosis. Sequenced: blood. CDR3: CASSQDTLAGALYNEQFF. CDR3 DNA: TGCGCCAGCAGCCAAGATACCCTAGCGGGAGCATTATACAATGAGCAGTTCTTC.